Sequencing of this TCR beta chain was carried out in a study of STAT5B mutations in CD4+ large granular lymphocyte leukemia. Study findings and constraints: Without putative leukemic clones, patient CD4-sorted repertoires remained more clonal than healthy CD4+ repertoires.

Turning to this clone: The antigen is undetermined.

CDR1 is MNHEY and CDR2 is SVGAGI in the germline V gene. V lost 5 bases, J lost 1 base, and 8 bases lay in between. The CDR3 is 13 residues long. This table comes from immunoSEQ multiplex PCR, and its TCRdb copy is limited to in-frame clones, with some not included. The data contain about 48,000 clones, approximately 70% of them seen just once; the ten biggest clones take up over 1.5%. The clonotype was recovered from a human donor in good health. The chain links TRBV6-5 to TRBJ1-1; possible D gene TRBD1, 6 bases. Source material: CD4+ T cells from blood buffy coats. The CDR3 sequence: CASSEQGNTEAFF. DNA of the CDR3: TGTGCCAGCAGTGAACAGGGGAACACTGAAGCTTTCTTT.